This TCR beta chain is drawn from a study of cytomegalovirus exposure and HLA in healthy donors. Study as a whole: Among about 179 million T cells, an earlier analysis found roughly 120 million unique TCR beta sequences. Findings and caveats of the study: The authors enumerated over 150 TCR beta chains as linked to cytomegalovirus.

There are 18 residues in the CDR3. CDR1 MGHRA and CDR2 YSYEKL come from the germline V gene. Trimming removed 0 bases from V and 3 bases from J, with 18 bases in between. The donors comprised healthy bone marrow donors. A remark on this clone: Its antigen remains unidentified.

It was with 60 Vbeta and 13 Jbeta primers that the PCR ran. TCRdb's copy holds only in-frame clones and misses some; the assay was immunoSEQ multiplex PCR. The repertoire holds under 200,000 clones, with 68% as singletons. The gene calls are TRBV4-1 and TRBJ1-5; D might be TRBD1 (5 bases). Sequencing was performed on PBMCs. The TCR originated in a woman in her forties in good health and CMV-seropositive. The CDR3 sequence: CASSQDRVRAGSNQPQHF. CDR3 bases: TGCGCCAGCAGCCAAGATAGGGTTAGGGCAGGGTCCAATCAGCCCCAGCATTTT.